This T cell receptor (beta chain) is from a study of shared clonotypes between healthy human individuals. CD45RO-negative, CCR7-selected cells formed the naive CD8 fraction, which excluded terminally differentiated effector memory CD45RA+ cells. Germline values: CDR1 MNHEY, CDR2 SVGAGI. CDR3 length equals 14 residues. V was shortened by 1 base and J by 2 bases, with 5 bases between the two germline ends. The protocol was immunoSEQ multiplex PCR, while the TCRdb copy is restricted to in-frame clones and leaves out a portion. The sample carries roughly 1,800,000 clones, roughly 94% recorded once. About this clone: Other DNA sequences in the sample encode the same CDR3.

The receptor's source is a young man in good health. The sequencing sample was made of naive CD8+ T cells sorted from blood. The chain employs TRBV6-5 and TRBJ2-2; no definite D call. The CDR3 here is CASSYFGNTGELFF. Written as DNA, the CDR3 is TGTGCCAGCAGTTACTTTGGAAACACCGGGGAGCTGTTTTTT.